The 20 T cell receptor beta chains below all came from one sample that was sequenced in a study of T cells after yellow fever vaccination. TCRdb processed the 5' RACE reads anew with MiXCR; each CDR3 protein has one entry. The sample carries approximately 180,000 distinct CDR3 sequences, 6.2% recorded once. The sequences come from CD4+ T cells sorted from PBMCs, collected on the day of the first yellow fever vaccination. The receptor source for this set is a man between 18 and 35 years old who received the YFV17D yellow fever vaccine.

This clonotype has at least ten counts. The rearrangement uses TRBV5-1 and TRBJ2-1; the D gene is possibly TRBD1 (5 bases). CDR1 is SGHRS and CDR2 is YFSETQ in the germline V gene. This CDR3 comprises 14 residues. The V gene lost 2 bases and the J gene lost 6 bases, with 12 bases spanning the gap. CDR3 in amino acids: CASSFASGLNEQFF. The CDR3 region has the DNA TGCGCCAGCAGCTTTGCGTCAGGGCTCAATGAGCAGTTCTTC.

This clonotype was seen many times. V usage is TRBV7-2 and J usage is TRBJ2-2; no definite D call. The CDR3 covers 12 residues. Germline CDR1 is SGHTA and CDR2 is FQGNSA. The ends were cut back, 5 bases at V and 6 bases at J, with 7 bases in the middle. CDR3: CASSLPPGELFF. The DNA of the CDR3 is TGTGCCAGCAGCCTCCCCCCCGGGGAGCTGTTTTTT. Together with reference TRBV7-2 and TRBJ2-2, the CDR3 gives the full variable domain: GAGVSQSPSNKVTEKGKDVELRCDPISGHTALYWYRQSLGQGLEFLIYFQGNSAPDKSGLPSDRFSAERTGGSVSTLTIQRTQQEDSAVYLCASSLPPGELFFGEGSRLTVL.

This clonotype was picked up many times. The chain couples TRBV7-2 to TRBJ2-2; 7 bases are shared with TRBD1. The CDR3 runs 14 residues. V lost 6 bases, J lost 6 bases, and 7 bases stayed unmatched. CDR1 SGHTA and CDR2 FQGNSA come from the germline V gene. The CDR3 spells CASRPTGVAGELFF. Here the CDR3 DNA reads TGTGCCAGCAGACCCACAGGGGTTGCCGGGGAGCTGTTTTTT.

This clonotype was counted many times. The chain carries TRBV27 and TRBJ2-2; TRBD2 matches at 12 bases. V was clipped by 5 bases and J by 5 bases; unmatched bases: 15. The length of the CDR3 is 19 residues. Per germline, CDR1 MNHEY and CDR2 SMNVEV (reference sequence). CDR3 sequence (DNA): TGTGCCAGCAGTCCGAGGACTAGCGGGGCCCCCAGTGTTACCGGGGAGCTGTTTTTT. The encoded protein is CASSPRTSGAPSVTGELFF.

This clonotype was seen many times. The chain links TRBV5-1 to TRBJ2-3, with TRBD2 matching over 13 bases. V trimming: 0 bases; J trimming: 4 bases; junction bases outside the gene matches: 2. The germline CDR1 and CDR2 sequences are SGHRS and YFSETQ. The CDR3 is made up of 16 amino acids. For the CDR3, the DNA is TGCGCCAGCAGCTTGGCCACTAGCGGGGGGGCAGATACGCAGTATTTT. As protein: CASSLATSGGADTQYF.

This clonotype was seen ten or more times. This chain uses TRBV29-1 with TRBJ1-1; D not resolved. V lost 3 bases and J lost 1, with 6 bases in between. The V gene's germline CDR1 is SQVTM and CDR2 ANQGSEA. The CDR3 covers 12 residues. CDR3 protein: CSVDSQNTEAFF. The CDR3 DNA reads TGCAGCGTTGATTCACAGAACACTGAAGCTTTCTTT.

This clonotype was seen at least ten times. The rearrangement links TRBV12-3 or TRBV12-4 to TRBJ1-2; D unclear. V gave up 1 base and J gave up 4 bases, with 10 bases separating them. This CDR3 region has 14 residues. In DNA form, the CDR3 reads TGTGCCAGCAGTTTAGGAGGGCTGGGCTATGGCTACACCTTC. Its protein product is CASSLGGLGYGYTF.

This clonotype has more than one count but fewer than ten. This chain uses TRBV9 with TRBJ1-2; 7 bases are a match to TRBD1. V was clipped by 0 bases and J by 4 bases; unmatched bases: 9. The V gene's germline CDR1 is SGDLS and CDR2 YYNGEE. The CDR3 is 16 amino acids. The CDR3 reads CASSVGRRGRVYGYTF. In DNA, the CDR3 is TGTGCCAGCAGCGTAGGACGGAGGGGGCGAGTCTATGGCTACACCTTC.

In this sample, this clonotype turned up many times. The genes are TRBV12-3 or TRBV12-4 and TRBJ2-5, with 12 positions matching TRBD2. V shed 6 bases and J 5 bases; nucleotides not matched to a gene: 10. CDR3 length equals 16 residues. The chain's CDR3 is CASSTTSGGLRETQYF. The CDR3 nucleotides read TGTGCCAGCAGCACTACTAGCGGGGGGCTCCGGGAGACCCAGTACTTC.

This clonotype was recorded a few times. The rearrangement joins TRBV10-3 to TRBJ1-2, with 9 bases lining up with TRBD1. The CDR3 is made up of 13 amino acids. The germline V gene has CDR1 ENHRY and CDR2 SYGVKD. Trimming cost V 4 bases and J 7 bases; bases outside gene matches: 4. The CDR3: CAISAGTGIGYTF. The CDR3 DNA follows: TGTGCCATCAGTGCCGGGACAGGGATTGGCTACACCTTC.

Ten or more counts support this clonotype. This chain uses TRBV5-6 with TRBJ1-2, with D hard to call. CDR3 length: 14 amino acids. In germline, CDR1 is SGHDT, CDR2 YYEEEE. Between the trimmed V and J ends, which lost 0 bases and 8 bases, there was a span of 14 bases. CDR3 sequence (DNA): TGTGCCAGCAGCTTGGGGGATAGGGAAGACGGCTACACCTTC. The encoded protein is CASSLGDREDGYTF. The entire variable domain, with the rest obtained from reference TRBV5-6 and TRBJ1-2, is as follows: DAGVTQSPTHLIKTRGQQVTLRCSPKSGHDTVSWYQQALGQGPQFIFQYYEEEERQRGNFPDRFSGHQFPNYSSELNVNALLLGDSALYLCASSLGDREDGYTFGSGTRLTVV.

In its sample, this clonotype was seen many times. The chain links TRBV5-1 to TRBJ2-3, with D possibly being TRBD2 (6 bases). Deletions cut 6 bases from V and 0 bases from J, with 14 bases between. In germline, CDR1 is SGHRS, CDR2 YFSETQ. This CDR3 spans 15 amino acids. In DNA, the CDR3 is TGCGCCAGCACCACGATAGGACTAAGCACAGATACGCAGTATTTT. The encoded protein is CASTTIGLSTDTQYF.

Ten or more counts support this clonotype. The CDR3, as DNA: TGTGCCAGCGGCAGACTAGCGGACTCCTACAATGAGCAGTTCTTC. Protein sequence: CASGRLADSYNEQFF. The rearrangement joins TRBV11-2 to TRBJ2-1, with 9 bases aligning to TRBD2. Germline trimming cut 8 bases from V and 0 bases from J; bases unmatched to any gene: 5. The CDR3 is 15 residues long. Germline CDR1 SGHAT, CDR2 FQNNGV. Using reference TRBV11-2 and TRBJ2-1 for the parts outside the CDR3, the full variable domain is EAGVAQSPRYKIIEKRQSVAFWCNPISGHATLYWYQQILGQGPKLLIQFQNNGVVDDSQLPKDRFSAERLKGVDSTLKIQPAKLEDSAVYLCASGRLADSYNEQFFGPGTRLTVL.

This clonotype was detected only a few times. This chain joins TRBV7-9 and TRBJ2-1; D gene ambiguous. The germline V gene has CDR1 SEHNR and CDR2 FQNEAQ (reference sequence). The CDR3 is made up of 14 amino acids. V was clipped by 2 bases and J by 0 bases, with 5 bases between them. CDR3 amino acids: CASSLMSSYNEQFF. CDR3 DNA: TGTGCCAGCAGCTTAATGAGCTCCTACAATGAGCAGTTCTTC.

This clonotype has at least ten counts. V usage is TRBV7-2 and J usage is TRBJ2-3, with 9 bases that match TRBD2. Per germline, CDR1 SGHTA and CDR2 FQGNSA. The CDR3 loop spans 16 amino acids. The V gene end was trimmed by 4 bases and the J gene end by 2 bases; junction bases not matched to a gene: 7. This CDR3 is CASSSQTSGPTDTQYF. As DNA, the CDR3 is TGTGCCAGCAGCTCTCAGACTAGCGGCCCCACAGATACGCAGTATTTT. Complete variable domain (other parts from reference TRBV7-2 and TRBJ2-3): GAGVSQSPSNKVTEKGKDVELRCDPISGHTALYWYRQSLGQGLEFLIYFQGNSAPDKSGLPSDRFSAERTGGSVSTLTIQRTQQEDSAVYLCASSSQTSGPTDTQYFGPGTRLTVL.

This clonotype has a count of ten or more. The chain has TRBV20-1 and TRBJ2-5, with TRBD1 as a possible D gene (5 bases). Germline V lookup: CDR1 DFQATT, CDR2 SNEGSKA (reference sequence). CDR3 size: 13 residues. V was cut by 3 bases and J by 1 base, with 9 bases left in between. CDR3 in amino acids: CSARDTLQETQYF. Here the CDR3 DNA reads TGCAGTGCTAGGGACACCCTCCAAGAGACCCAGTACTTC.

In this sample, this clonotype turned up many times. This chain joins TRBV5-1 and TRBJ2-1, with 10 nucleotides matching TRBD2. The CDR3 contains 16 residues. V lost 0 bases to trimming and J lost 7 bases; unmatched junction nucleotides: 7. CDR1 is SGHRS, CDR2 YFSETQ, per germline. The chain's CDR3 is CASSLGLAGVGNEQFF. In DNA form, the CDR3 reads TGCGCCAGCAGCTTGGGACTAGCGGGCGTCGGAAATGAGCAGTTCTTC.

This clonotype occurred many times. The rearrangement joins TRBV12-3 or TRBV12-4 to TRBJ1-1; the D gene is possibly TRBD1 (6 bases). Between the trimmed V and J ends, which lost 2 bases and 4 bases, there was a span of 11 bases. There are 14 residues in the CDR3. The CDR3 here is CASSLSGAGTEAFF. CDR3 in DNA: TGTGCCAGCAGTTTATCGGGGGCAGGCACTGAAGCTTTCTTT.

CDR3 in DNA: TGTGCCACAACCCGGGACAGGGGGAGATATGAAAAACTGTTTTTT. The encoded protein is CATTRDRGRYEKLFF. The chain carries TRBV24-1 and TRBJ1-4; TRBD1 matches at 11 bases. With 10 bases clipped from V and 6 bases from J, the junction kept 9 bases outside the gene matches. Germline loops: CDR1 KGHDR, CDR2 SFDVKD. CDR3 length: 15 amino acids.

This clonotype was counted ten times or more. V usage is TRBV11-1 and J usage is TRBJ1-1, with 11 bases aligning to TRBD1. The CDR3 runs to 13 residues. V shed 8 bases and J 3 bases; nucleotides not matched to a gene: 2. Germline loops: CDR1 SGHAT, CDR2 FQDESV (reference sequence). For the CDR3, the DNA is TGTGCCAGCCCGGGACAGGGGGACACTGAAGCTTTCTTT. The encoded protein is CASPGQGDTEAFF.